The 5 T cell receptor beta chains given below trace back to one sample, sequenced in a study of blood T cells in healthy people across ages. Sample-barcoded 5' priming and a J-beta primer mix drove a second PCR of about 6 to 12 cycles. TCRdb re-analysed the 5' RACE reads in MiXCR, keeping a single row per CDR3 protein. The data contain approximately 690,000 distinct CDR3 sequences, around 54% of them singletons. The sample was blood. The receptors were sampled from a man aged 60 to 75 in good health.

This clonotype was seen more than once but under ten times. This sequence joins TRBV20-1 and TRBJ1-1; tentative D call: TRBD1 (5 bases). Germline CDR1 is DFQATT and CDR2 is SNEGSKA (reference sequence). The length of the CDR3 is 13 residues. Trimming took 7 bases from V and 1 from J, leaving 13 bases between them. CDR3 coding DNA: TGCAGTGGCACGGACGGACAGAACACTGAAGCTTTCTTT. Its protein product is CSGTDGQNTEAFF.

Comments on this clonotype: Since a much larger clone is just one base distant, this may be a read error. The chain joins TRBV6-2 or TRBV6-3 to TRBJ1-1, with D hard to call. Germline assignment: CDR1 MNHEY and CDR2 SVGEGT. The CDR3 has 14 amino acids. The CDR3 protein is CTSSYGRENTEAFF. The CDR3 DNA reads TGTACCAGCAGTTACGGTCGAGAAAACACTGAAGCTTTCTTT.

The rearrangement joins TRBV7-8 to TRBJ2-1; no reliable D call. Germline CDR1 is SGHVS and CDR2 is FQNEAQ. Trimming took off 5 bases at V and 5 bases at J, with 10 bases between the two ends. The CDR3 totals 13 residues. CDR3 region: CASSPYTDNEQFF. The CDR3 nucleotides are TGTGCCAGCAGCCCCTACACTGACAATGAGCAGTTCTTC. Looking up the rest from reference TRBV7-8 and TRBJ2-1 gives the full variable domain: GAGVSQSPRYKVAKRGQDVALRCDPISGHVSLFWYQQALGQGPEFLTYFQNEAQLDKSGLPSDRFFAERPEGSVSTLKIQRTQQEDSAVYLCASSPYTDNEQFFGPGTRLTVL.

The V gene is TRBV7-9, the J gene TRBJ2-4, with a possible D match to TRBD1 (5 bases). The end of the DNA is better explained by TRBJ2-7, so the J call may be wrong. In germline, CDR1 is SEHNR, CDR2 FQNEAQ (reference sequence). This CDR3 comprises 13 residues. DNA of the CDR3: TGTGCCAGCAGCTTAGCGGCCAGGGTCGAGCAGTACTTC. The encoded protein is CASSLAARVEQYF.

This clonotype was seen only a few times. This sequence joins TRBV2 and TRBJ1-2, with TRBD1 identical over 7 bases. In germline, CDR1 is SNHLY, CDR2 FYNNEI. V lost 5 bases and J lost 6; bases outside the gene matches: 6. The CDR3 has 13 amino acids. The CDR3 sequence: CASSSGQENGYTF. The CDR3 DNA follows: TGTGCCAGCAGTTCTGGACAGGAAAATGGCTACACCTTC. The whole variable domain, filled in from reference TRBV2 and TRBJ1-2, reads EPEVTQTPSHQVTQMGQEVILRCVPISNHLYFYWYRQILGQKVEFLVSFYNNEISEKSEIFDDQFSVERPDGSNFTLKIRSTKLEDSAMYFCASSSGQENGYTFGSGTRLTVV.